Listed below are T cell receptor beta chains from one sample, sequenced in a study of blood T cell repertoires in COVID-19. Generated by immunoSEQ multiplex PCR, the TCRdb table keeps only in-frame clones and is missing some. The sample has 250,000 or so clones, about 85% seen once. The source material was peripheral blood. All receptors derive from a young man with active or convalescent COVID-19. The CDR3 runs from the conserved cysteine through the conserved F or W. The order of the fields is J gene, CDR3 length, clone size, V gene, D gene, CDR3 DNA, CDR3 protein. D genes are given only for firm matches. Only part of the rows carry a size: once, few, many, or a class if the clone is expanded.

TRBJ1-3 16 . TRBV4-1 . TGCGCCAGCAGCCCATTAGGAGGCCACTCTGGAAACACCATATATTTT CASSPLGGHSGNTIYF
TRBJ1-1 14 . TRBV27 . TGTGCCAGCAGTCTAAACAGGGTTGCGGCTGAAGCTTTCTTT CASSLNRVAAEAFF
TRBJ2-1 12 . TRBV3-1/TRBV3-2 . TGTGCCAGCAGCCAGATAGGGAGGAAGCAGTTCTTC CASSQIGRKQFF
TRBJ2-7 15 . TRBV2 . TGTGCCAGCAGTAGGGGGATAACTGGTTCCTACGAGCAGTACTTC CASSRGITGSYEQYF
TRBJ1-5 15 . TRBV2 . TGTGCCAGCAGTGAAGAGAGGCTTGGCAATCAGCCCCAGCATTTT CASSEERLGNQPQHF
TRBJ2-7 13 . TRBV3-1/TRBV3-2 . TGTGCCAGCAGCCAAGAGCGGCTCTACGAGCAGTACTTC CASSQERLYEQYF
TRBJ2-5 16 . TRBV7-2 . TGTGCCAGCAGCCCAGGAGTCGTCGGGGGTGGGGAGACCCAGTACTTC CASSPGVVGGGETQYF
TRBJ2-2 14 few TRBV4-3 . TGCGCCAGCAGCCGCAGGGCATACACCGGGGAGCTGTTTTTT CASSRRAYTGELFF
TRBJ2-1 15 . TRBV18 TRBD1 TGTGCCAGCTTAACCTCCAGGACAGGGGTCAATGAGCAGTTCTTC CASLTSRTGVNEQFF
TRBJ2-3 16 . TRBV7-2 TRBD1 TGTGCCAGCAGCTTCAGACAGGGGGGCTTGGAAGATACGCAGTATTTT CASSFRQGGLEDTQYF
TRBJ1-3 14 . TRBV7-2 . TGTGCCAGCAGCTTATACGCGGGGGTGAACACCATATATTTT CASSLYAGVNTIYF
TRBJ2-3 14 . TRBV6-5 . TGTGCCAGCAGTTATACTAAATGGACAGATACGCAGTATTTT CASSYTKWTDTQYF
TRBJ2-2 15 . TRBV2 TRBD2 TGTGCCAGCAAAGGACTAGCGGGAGGGCCCGGGGAGCTGTTTTTT CASKGLAGGPGELFF
TRBJ2-5 14 . TRBV11-2 TRBD1 TGTGCCAGCAGAACTACAGGGGGCCCAGAGACCCAGTACTTC CASRTTGGPETQYF
TRBJ1-3 16 . TRBV6-5 . TGTGCCAGCAGTTACTCCCCCCCAGGGGACGGGAACACCATATATTTT CASSYSPPGDGNTIYF
TRBJ1-3 15 . TRBV7-3 TRBD1 TGTGCCAGCAGCTTGACAGGGTCCTCTGGAAACACCATATATTTT CASSLTGSSGNTIYF
TRBJ1-2 17 few TRBV20-1 TRBD1 TGCAGTGCTAGTCCCCTGGGAGGAGGGGGCGGAGGGTTAGGCTACACCTTC CSASPLGGGGGGLGYTF
TRBJ2-2 15 once TRBV30 TRBD2 TGTGCCTGGAGATGGCGGGGGGTCAACACCGGGGAGCTGTTTTTT CAWRWRGVNTGELFF
TRBJ1-1 16 . TRBV28 TRBD1 TGTGCCAGCAGTCTCGAACAGGGGGCTCTGAACACTGAAGCTTTCTTT CASSLEQGALNTEAFF
TRBJ2-2 19 . TRBV27 TRBD2 TGTGCCAGCAGTTTTCGACAGACTAGCGGGAGGGTTGACACCGGGGAGCTGTTTTTT CASSFRQTSGRVDTGELFF
TRBJ2-7 16 . TRBV4-3 TRBD1 TGCGCCAGCAGCTACTCCGGGACAGGGGAAACCTACGAGCAGTACTTC CASSYSGTGETYEQYF
TRBJ1-1 14 few TRBV11-3 . TGTGCCAGCAGCTTAGGACCGAGCGTTACTGAAGCTTTCTTT CASSLGPSVTEAFF
TRBJ1-2 11 . TRBV6-5 . TGTGCCAGCAGGGACAGCTATGGCTACACCTTC CASRDSYGYTF
TRBJ2-7 14 many TRBV6-5 TRBD2 TGTGCCAGCAGTTTGGGACTAGCAGGCTACGAGCAGTACTTC CASSLGLAGYEQYF
TRBJ2-5 14 . TRBV4-1 . TGCGCCAGCAGCCAGGCAGGGTCTTTCGAGACCCAGTACTTC CASSQAGSFETQYF
TRBJ2-1 15 . TRBV5-1 TRBD2 TGCGCCAGCAGCTTGGCCGGGGGAGGGGACAATGAGCAGTTCTTC CASSLAGGGDNEQFF